This T cell receptor beta chain was documented in a study of PD-1 blockade in mismatch repair-deficient tumors. In the study overall: All were previously treated, progressing patients with 11 to 13 mismatch repair-deficient cancer types.

Sequencing was performed with immunoSEQ multiplex PCR; in TCRdb, only in-frame clones are kept and a portion is missing. The table has around 120,000 clones, almost 90% seen once. CDR1 MGHDK and CDR2 SYGVNS come from the germline V gene. The length of the CDR3 is 14 residues. With 4 bases removed from V and 0 bases from J, the gap between germline ends came to 7 bases. The clonotype was recovered from an adult with mismatch repair-deficient cancer. Sequenced here: peripheral blood, sampled approximately 70 weeks after starting pembrolizumab. The V call is TRBV25-1, the J call TRBJ2-4; possibly TRBD2 for D (5 bases). CDR3 amino acids: CASSGELAKNIQYF. CDR3 in DNA: TGTGCCAGCAGTGGGGAGTTAGCCAAAAACATTCAGTACTTC. Drawing the rest from reference TRBV25-1 and TRBJ2-4, the complete variable domain is EADIYQTPRYLVIGTGKKITLECSQTMGHDKMYWYQQDPGMELHLIHYSYGVNSTEKGDLSSESTVSRIRTEHFPLTLESARPSHTSQYLCASSGELAKNIQYFGAGTRLSVL.